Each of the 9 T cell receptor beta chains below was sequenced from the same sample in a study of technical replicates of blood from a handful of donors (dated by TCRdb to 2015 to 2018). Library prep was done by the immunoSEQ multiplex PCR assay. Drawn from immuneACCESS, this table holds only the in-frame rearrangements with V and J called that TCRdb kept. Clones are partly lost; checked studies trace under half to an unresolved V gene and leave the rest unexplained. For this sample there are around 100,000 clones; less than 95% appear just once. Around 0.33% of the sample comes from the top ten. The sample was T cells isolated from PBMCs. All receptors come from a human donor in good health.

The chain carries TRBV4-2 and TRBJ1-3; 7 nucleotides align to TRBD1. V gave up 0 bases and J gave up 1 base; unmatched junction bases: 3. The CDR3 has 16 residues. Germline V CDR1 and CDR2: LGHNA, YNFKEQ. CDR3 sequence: CASSQEAGGSGNTIYF. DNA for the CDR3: TGTGCCAGCAGCCAAGAGGCAGGGGGATCTGGAAACACCATATATTTT.

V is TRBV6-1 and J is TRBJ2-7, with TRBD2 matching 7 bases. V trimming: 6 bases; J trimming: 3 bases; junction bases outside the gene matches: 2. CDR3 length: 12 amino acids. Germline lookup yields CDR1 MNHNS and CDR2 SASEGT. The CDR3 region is CASRREFYEQYF. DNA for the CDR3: TGTGCCAGCAGGCGGGAGTTCTACGAGCAGTACTTC.

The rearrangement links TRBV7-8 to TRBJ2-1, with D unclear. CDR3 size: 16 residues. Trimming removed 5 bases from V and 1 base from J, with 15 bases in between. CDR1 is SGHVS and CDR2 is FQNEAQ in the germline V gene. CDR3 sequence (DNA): TGTGCCAGCAGCCCGGCCCCGGCGGTTTCCTACAATGAGCAGTTCTTC. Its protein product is CASSPAPAVSYNEQFF.

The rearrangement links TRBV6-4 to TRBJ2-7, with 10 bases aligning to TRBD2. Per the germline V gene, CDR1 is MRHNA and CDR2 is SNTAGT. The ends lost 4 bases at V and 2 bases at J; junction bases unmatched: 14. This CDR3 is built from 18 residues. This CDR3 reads CASSVGGLACGTPYEQYF. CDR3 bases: TGTGCCAGCAGTGTAGGGGGACTAGCGTGTGGAACCCCCTACGAGCAGTACTTC.

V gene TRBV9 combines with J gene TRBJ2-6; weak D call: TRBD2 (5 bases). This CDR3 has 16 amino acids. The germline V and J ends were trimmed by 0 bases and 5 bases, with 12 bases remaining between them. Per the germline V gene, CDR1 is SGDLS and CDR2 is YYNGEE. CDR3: CASSVGSGARANVLTF. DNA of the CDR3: TGTGCCAGCAGCGTAGGGAGCGGCGCTAGGGCCAACGTCCTGACTTTC. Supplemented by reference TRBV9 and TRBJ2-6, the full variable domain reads DSGVTQTPKHLITATGQRVTLRCSPRSGDLSVYWYQQSLDQGLQFLIQYYNGEERAKGNILERFSAQQFPDLHSELNLSSLELGDSALYFCASSVGSGARANVLTFGAGSRLTVL.

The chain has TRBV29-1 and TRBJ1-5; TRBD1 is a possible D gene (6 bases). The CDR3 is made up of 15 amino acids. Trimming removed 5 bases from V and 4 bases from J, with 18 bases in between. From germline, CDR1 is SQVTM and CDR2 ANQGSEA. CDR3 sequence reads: CSVMDGGRGNQPQHF. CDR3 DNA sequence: TGCAGCGTTATGGACGGAGGGAGGGGGAATCAGCCCCAGCATTTT.

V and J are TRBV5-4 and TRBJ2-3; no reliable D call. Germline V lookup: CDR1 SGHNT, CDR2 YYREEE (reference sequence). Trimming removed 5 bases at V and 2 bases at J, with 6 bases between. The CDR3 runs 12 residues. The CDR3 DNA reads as TGTGCCAGCAGTTCCCACACAGATACGCAGTATTTT. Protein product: CASSSHTDTQYF.

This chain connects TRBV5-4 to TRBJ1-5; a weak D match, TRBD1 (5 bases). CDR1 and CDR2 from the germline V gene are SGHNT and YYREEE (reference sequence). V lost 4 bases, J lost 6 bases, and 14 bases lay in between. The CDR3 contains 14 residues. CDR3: CASSTDGGTQPQHF. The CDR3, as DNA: TGTGCCAGCAGCACAGACGGGGGGACTCAGCCCCAGCATTTT.

CDR3 residues: CASSLGSNNEQYF. The CDR3 DNA reads as TGTGCCAGCAGTTTAGGGAGTAACAACGAGCAGTACTTC. This rearrangement joins TRBV27 to TRBJ2-7; a weak D match, TRBD2 (5 bases). Germline loops: CDR1 MNHEY, CDR2 SMNVEV (reference sequence). Trimming took 2 bases from V and 5 from J, leaving 10 bases between them. The CDR3 is made up of 13 amino acids.